The sequence of this T cell receptor beta chain was determined in a study of blood T cell repertoires in COVID-19. Whole-study context: COVID-19 samples, acute and convalescent, were from the United States, Italy and Spain. PBMCs, B-cell-depleted T cells, or T cells were the source of the cDNA or gDNA that made up the material.

Authors' methods: Amplified reference gene primers provided the basis for estimating nucleated cell counts. Libraries were prepared by immunoSEQ multiplex PCR; TCRdb keeps only in-frame clonotypes and omits some of them. V and J calls and clone size are copied from that table; D and trimming were computed from the DNA. The repertoire holds about 78,000 clones, 80% seen once, with about 5.6% in the top ten. The sequence derives from a man in his fifties or sixties with active or convalescent COVID-19. Sequencing was performed on peripheral blood.

Here the CDR3 DNA reads TGTGCCAGCAGCAAACGTCCGCGGATCAGGACTAGCACAGATACGCAGTATTTT. It is translated as CASSKRPRIRTSTDTQYF. This chain joins TRBV21-1 and TRBJ2-3; no DNA check was done on the table's D call, TRBD2. TRBV21-1 corresponds to a pseudogene. The CDR3 is 18 amino acids.